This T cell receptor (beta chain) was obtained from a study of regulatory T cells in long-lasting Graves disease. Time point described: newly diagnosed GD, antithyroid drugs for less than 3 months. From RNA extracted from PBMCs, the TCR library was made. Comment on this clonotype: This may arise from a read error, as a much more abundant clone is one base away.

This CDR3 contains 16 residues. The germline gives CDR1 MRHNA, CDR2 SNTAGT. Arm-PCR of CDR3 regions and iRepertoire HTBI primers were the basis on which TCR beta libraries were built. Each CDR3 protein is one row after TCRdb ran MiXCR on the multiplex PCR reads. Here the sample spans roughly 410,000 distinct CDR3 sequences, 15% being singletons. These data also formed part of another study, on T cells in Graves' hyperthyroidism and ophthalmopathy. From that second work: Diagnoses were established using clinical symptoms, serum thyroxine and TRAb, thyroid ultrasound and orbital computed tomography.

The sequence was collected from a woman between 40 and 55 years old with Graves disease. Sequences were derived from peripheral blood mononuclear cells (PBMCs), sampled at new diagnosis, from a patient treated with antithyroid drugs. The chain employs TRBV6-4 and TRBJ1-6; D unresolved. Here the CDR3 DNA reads TGTGCCGGCAGTAAGGACGGGAGCTCCTATAATTCACCCCTCCACTTT. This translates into CAGSKDGSSYNSPLHF.